This T cell receptor (beta chain) was found in a study of blood T cell repertoires in COVID-19. About the study: Italy, Spain and the United States were the sources of the convalescent and acute COVID-19 samples. T cells, B-cell-depleted T cells, or PBMCs provided the cDNA or gDNA that served as material.

Per germline, CDR1 SGHDN and CDR2 FVKESK. The CDR3 sequence is 17 residues long. With 1 base removed from V and 7 bases from J, the gap between germline ends came to 17 bases. In the authors' workflow: Estimation of nucleated cell counts relied on the amplification of reference gene primers. Profiling relied on immunoSEQ multiplex PCR, and the TCRdb table lists in-frame clones only, not all of them. The V and J calls and clone size come from that table; D and trimming were worked out from the DNA. The sample has 60,000 to 75,000 clones, 76% seen once. The chain has TRBV14 and TRBJ1-6, with D maybe TRBD1 (5 bases). Input material: peripheral blood. The TCR sequence derives from a woman of 80 years or more with acute or convalescent COVID-19. The CDR3 sequence is CASSQVWRPGLNSPLHF. Written as DNA, the CDR3 is TGTGCCAGCAGCCAAGTCTGGCGCCCAGGGCTAAATTCACCCCTCCACTTT.